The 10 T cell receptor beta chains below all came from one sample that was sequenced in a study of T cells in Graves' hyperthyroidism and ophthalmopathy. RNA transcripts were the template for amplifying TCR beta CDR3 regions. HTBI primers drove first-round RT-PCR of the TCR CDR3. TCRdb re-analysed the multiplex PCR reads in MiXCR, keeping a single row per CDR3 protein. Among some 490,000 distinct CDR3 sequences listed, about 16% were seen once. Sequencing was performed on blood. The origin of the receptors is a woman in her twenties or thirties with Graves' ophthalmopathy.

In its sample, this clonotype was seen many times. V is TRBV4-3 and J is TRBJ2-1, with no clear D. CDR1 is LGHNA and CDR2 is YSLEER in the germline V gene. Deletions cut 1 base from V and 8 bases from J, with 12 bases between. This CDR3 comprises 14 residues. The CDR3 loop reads CASSQGGFDDEQFF. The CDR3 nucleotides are TGCGCCAGCAGCCAAGGTGGGTTTGACGATGAGCAGTTCTTC.

The CDR3 reads CASSVVGDLTYNEQFF. The CDR3 coding sequence is TGTGCCAGCAGCGTAGTCGGGGACCTTACGTACAATGAGCAGTTCTTC. This chain joins TRBV9 and TRBJ2-1; D tentatively reads TRBD1 or TRBD2 (5 bases each). The CDR3 totals 16 residues. Looked up from germline, CDR1 is SGDLS and CDR2 is YYNGEE. The V gene lost 0 bases and the J gene lost 4 bases, with 14 bases spanning the gap.

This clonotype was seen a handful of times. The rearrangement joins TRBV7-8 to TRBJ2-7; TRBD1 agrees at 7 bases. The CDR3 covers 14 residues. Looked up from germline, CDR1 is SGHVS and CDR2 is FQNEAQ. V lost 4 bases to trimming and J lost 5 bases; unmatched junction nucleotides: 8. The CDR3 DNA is TGTGCCAGCAGCTACACAGGGGTAAGGGACGAGCAGTACTTC. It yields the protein CASSYTGVRDEQYF.

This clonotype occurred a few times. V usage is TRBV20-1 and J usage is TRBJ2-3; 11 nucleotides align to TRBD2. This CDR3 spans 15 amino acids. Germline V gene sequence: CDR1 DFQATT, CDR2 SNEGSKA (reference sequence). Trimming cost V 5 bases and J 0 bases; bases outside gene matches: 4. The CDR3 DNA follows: TGCAGTGCTTTAGCGGGAGGGACTAGCACAGATACGCAGTATTTT. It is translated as CSALAGGTSTDTQYF.

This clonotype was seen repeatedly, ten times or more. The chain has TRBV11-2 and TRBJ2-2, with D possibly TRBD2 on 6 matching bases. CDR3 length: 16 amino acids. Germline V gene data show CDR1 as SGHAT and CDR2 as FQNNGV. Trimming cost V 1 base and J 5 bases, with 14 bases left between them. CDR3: CASSLAGVLSTGELFF. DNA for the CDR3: TGTGCCAGCAGCTTAGCGGGAGTGTTAAGTACCGGGGAGCTGTTTTTT.

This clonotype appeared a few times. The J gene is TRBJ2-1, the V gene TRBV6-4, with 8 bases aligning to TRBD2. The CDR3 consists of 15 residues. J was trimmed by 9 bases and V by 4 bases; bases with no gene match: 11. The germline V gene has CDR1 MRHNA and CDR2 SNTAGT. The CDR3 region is CASSAVVAGIREQFF. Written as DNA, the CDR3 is TGTGCCAGCAGTGCCGTGGTAGCGGGAATTCGTGAGCAGTTCTTC.

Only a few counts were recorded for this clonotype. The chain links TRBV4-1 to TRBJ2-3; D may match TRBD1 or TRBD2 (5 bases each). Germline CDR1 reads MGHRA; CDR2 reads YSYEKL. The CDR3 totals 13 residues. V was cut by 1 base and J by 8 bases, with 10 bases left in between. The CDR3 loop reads CASSQAGTGTQYF. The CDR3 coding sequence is TGCGCCAGCAGCCAAGCGGGGACGGGTACGCAGTATTTT.

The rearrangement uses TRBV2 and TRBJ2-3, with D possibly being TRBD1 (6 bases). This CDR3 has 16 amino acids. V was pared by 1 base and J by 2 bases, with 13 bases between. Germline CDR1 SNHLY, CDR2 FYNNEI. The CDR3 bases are TGTGCCAGCAGTGAAGTCCTATTGGGGGCCACAGATACGCAGTATTTT. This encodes CASSEVLLGATDTQYF.

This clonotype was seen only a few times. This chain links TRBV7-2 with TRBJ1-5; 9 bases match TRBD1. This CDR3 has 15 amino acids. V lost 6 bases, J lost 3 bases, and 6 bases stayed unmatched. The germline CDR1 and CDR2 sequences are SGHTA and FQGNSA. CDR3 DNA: TGTGCCAGCAGTCAAGGGACAGGGATCAATCAGCCCCAGCATTTT. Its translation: CASSQGTGINQPQHF.

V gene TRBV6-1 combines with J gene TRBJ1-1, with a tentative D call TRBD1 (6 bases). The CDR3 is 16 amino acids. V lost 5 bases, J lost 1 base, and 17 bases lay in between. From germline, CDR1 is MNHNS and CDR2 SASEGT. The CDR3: CASSPPRGGWNTEAFF. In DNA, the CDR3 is TGTGCCAGCAGTCCGCCCCGGGGGGGCTGGAACACTGAAGCTTTCTTT.